This T cell receptor (beta chain) originates from a study of T-cell memory formation after mild COVID-19 listed by TCRdb under 2021. At the level of the whole study: TCR sequence clusters from the two donors were found to be largely donor specific. In a couple of donors, T-cell clones that expanded and contracted after mild COVID-19 were tracked by sequencing TCRalpha and TCRbeta repertoires over time. Two young, previously healthy adult volunteers, one female and one male, were included in the cohort.

The sample was run on an Illumina NovaSeq 6000. TCRalpha and TCRbeta cDNA libraries were built by 5'RACE with constant-segment primers, adding sample barcodes and unique molecular identifiers. Trizol reagent was used to extract RNA from every sample. The libraries were amplified in two PCR steps, and the second step added a second sample barcode and Illumina TruSeq adapters. Sequencing of the libraries was done on an Illumina NovaSeq, producing 2 x 150 bp paired-end reads. Per the authors' processing: The reads were demultiplexed and collapsed into UMI-guided consensus sequences using migec v1.2.7. Using mixcr v2.1.11, UMI consensuses were aligned to TRA and TRB V and J templates and then assembled into clonotypes. Expanded or contracted clonotypes were those called significant by both edgeR and NoisET, with noise models trained on biological replicates. For edgeR calls, the cutoffs were a false discovery rate-adjusted p below 0.01 and a log2 fold-change threshold of 1. As an exploratory analysis of dynamics, max-normalized trajectories of the 1000 most abundant clonotypes were examined with PCA combined with hierarchical clustering. The CD4 or CD8 phenotype of responding clones was assigned using the separately sequenced CD4+ and CD8+ repertoires. TCRdb reworked the public reads: Q25 trimming with fastp, MiXCR clone assembly, productive beta chains retained. All rows with the same CDR3 protein become a single entry with the most common DNA and genes. V and J calls and clone size were set by TCRdb, not the authors. In all, the sample holds hundreds of thousands of distinct CDR3 sequences, and about 23% of those were seen once. 12% of the sample comes from the top ten.

The CDR3 sequence holds 13 residues, the cysteine and phenylalanine included. Only the CDR3 part of the read is kept: 39 bases, read in frame from the first base. Between the V and J ends, shortened by 4 bases and 7 bases respectively, the junction contains 8 bases. Per the germline V gene, SGHAT is the CDR1 and FQNNGV is the CDR2. General study outcomes and caveats: The second-wave clones that peaked on day 37 were not confirmed to be SARS-CoV-2 specific. Some responding clones were detected in pre-infection memory, which suggested that pre-existing cross-reactive memory T cells had joined the SARS-CoV-2 response. The study covered only a couple of mild cases, and larger cohorts including severe cases with pre-infection samples were considered necessary. Contracting CD4+ clones appeared mostly in the CM and EM memory subsets, whereas CD8+ clones were enriched in EMRA. Balanced CD4/CD8 phenotypes were observed for clones contracting from day 15 to 85, whereas a bias towards CD4+ was observed for a second wave of clones expanding from day 15 to 37.

This clonotype was detected a few times. The specificity of this receptor is unknown. There are no base qualities to consult, and no much larger clone falls within one base. PBMCs were isolated by Ficoll-Paque density gradient centrifugation. The chain is made from TRBV11-2 and TRBJ1-6; the D segment cannot be called with confidence. The sequence was collected from an adult woman who had mild COVID-19 (a few samples of this study predate the infection). The sample titles of this study are shuffled in the database, so cell type and time point are left out; the donor was told from shared clones. Sample: PBMCs or a T cell subset sorted from them (not recorded which). The nucleotides are TGTGCCAGCAGCTCCCCTCGGAATTCACCCCTCCACTTT. Its product reads: CASSSPRNSPLHF. Full variable domain (CDR3 extended with the reference TRBV11-2 and TRBJ1-6 proteins): EAGVAQSPRYKIIEKRQSVAFWCNPISGHATLYWYQQILGQGPKLLIQFQNNGVVDDSQLPKDRFSAERLKGVDSTLKIQPAKLEDSAVYLCASSSPRNSPLHFGNGTRLTVT.